The rows below give T cell receptor beta chains drawn from one sample of a study of T cell changes during pregnancy in multiple sclerosis. Clones were read by immunoSEQ multiplex PCR, and TCRdb kept only the in-frame ones, dropping some. The sample shows about 59,000 clones, less than 95% of them seen only once. Sequenced material: CD8+ T cells from peripheral blood mononuclear cells, taken after pregnancy. These receptors were collected from a female donor with multiple sclerosis, enrolled in a pregnancy study. Both conserved end residues are part of each CDR3. Each record gives: V gene, clone size, J gene, CDR3 length, D gene, CDR3 protein, CDR3 DNA. A D gene is named only where the DNA matches it firmly. The listing skips clone size in some rows; elsewhere it reads once, few, many or a size class.

v_gene: TRBV14; abundance: -; j_gene: TRBJ2-1; len: 16; d_gene: TRBD1; CDR3aa: CASSQIQGSSYNEQFF; CDR3nt: TGTGCCAGCAGCCAGATACAGGGGAGCTCCTACAATGAGCAGTTCTTC
v_gene: TRBV29-1; abundance: -; j_gene: TRBJ2-1; len: 13; d_gene: TRBD1; CDR3aa: CSVGGQVYNEQFF; CDR3nt: TGCAGCGTTGGGGGACAGGTATACAATGAGCAGTTCTTC
v_gene: TRBV11-2; abundance: once; j_gene: TRBJ2-7; len: 12; d_gene: -; CDR3aa: CASSWGLNEQYF; CDR3nt: TGTGCCAGCAGCTGGGGACTCAACGAGCAGTACTTC
v_gene: TRBV9; abundance: -; j_gene: TRBJ1-1; len: 14; d_gene: -; CDR3aa: CASTTGAMNTEAFF; CDR3nt: TGTGCCAGCACGACGGGAGCTATGAACACTGAAGCTTTCTTT
v_gene: TRBV7-9; abundance: -; j_gene: TRBJ2-5; len: 17; d_gene: TRBD2; CDR3aa: CASSLATSGRARETQYF; CDR3nt: TGTGCCAGCAGCTTAGCCACTAGCGGGAGGGCCAGAGAGACCCAGTACTTC
v_gene: TRBV27; abundance: -; j_gene: TRBJ1-2; len: 13; d_gene: -; CDR3aa: CASSLQENYGYTF; CDR3nt: TGTGCCAGCAGTTTGCAGGAAAACTATGGCTACACCTTC
v_gene: TRBV5-7; abundance: -; j_gene: TRBJ2-1; len: 17; d_gene: TRBD2; CDR3aa: CASSPGLAGFSYNEQFF; CDR3nt: TGTGCCAGCAGCCCGGGACTAGCGGGCTTTTCCTACAATGAGCAGTTCTTC
v_gene: TRBV5-1; abundance: -; j_gene: TRBJ2-5; len: 13; d_gene: -; CDR3aa: CASSSQNEETQYF; CDR3nt: TGCGCCAGCAGCTCACAGAACGAAGAGACCCAGTACTTC
v_gene: TRBV18; abundance: -; j_gene: TRBJ2-1; len: 15; d_gene: TRBD2; CDR3aa: CASSPPAGEGNEQFF; CDR3nt: TGTGCCAGCTCACCCCCAGCGGGAGAGGGGAATGAGCAGTTCTTC
v_gene: TRBV4-1; abundance: -; j_gene: TRBJ2-2; len: 16; d_gene: TRBD2; CDR3aa: CASSLQAGDVTGELFF; CDR3nt: TGCGCCAGCAGCCTTCAAGCGGGAGACGTCACCGGGGAGCTGTTTTTT
v_gene: TRBV7-9; abundance: -; j_gene: TRBJ2-2; len: 11; d_gene: -; CDR3aa: CASSFYGELFF; CDR3nt: TGTGCCAGCAGCTTTTACGGGGAGCTGTTTTTT
v_gene: TRBV6-4; abundance: -; j_gene: TRBJ2-1; len: 15; d_gene: -; CDR3aa: CASSVDSGDYNEQFF; CDR3nt: TGTGCCAGCAGTGTCGATAGCGGAGACTACAATGAGCAGTTCTTC
v_gene: TRBV7-9; abundance: -; j_gene: TRBJ2-7; len: 15; d_gene: TRBD1; CDR3aa: CASSPQDRTIYEQYF; CDR3nt: TGTGCCAGCAGCCCCCAGGACAGGACAATCTACGAGCAGTACTTC
v_gene: TRBV19; abundance: -; j_gene: TRBJ2-7; len: 17; d_gene: -; CDR3aa: CASSPVQASASSYEQYF; CDR3nt: TGTGCCAGTTCCCCCGTACAAGCTAGCGCAAGCTCCTACGAGCAGTACTTC
v_gene: TRBV6-1; abundance: -; j_gene: TRBJ2-7; len: 15; d_gene: TRBD1; CDR3aa: CASSQRGQGAYEQYF; CDR3nt: TGTGCCAGCAGCCAAAGGGGACAGGGGGCCTACGAGCAGTACTTC